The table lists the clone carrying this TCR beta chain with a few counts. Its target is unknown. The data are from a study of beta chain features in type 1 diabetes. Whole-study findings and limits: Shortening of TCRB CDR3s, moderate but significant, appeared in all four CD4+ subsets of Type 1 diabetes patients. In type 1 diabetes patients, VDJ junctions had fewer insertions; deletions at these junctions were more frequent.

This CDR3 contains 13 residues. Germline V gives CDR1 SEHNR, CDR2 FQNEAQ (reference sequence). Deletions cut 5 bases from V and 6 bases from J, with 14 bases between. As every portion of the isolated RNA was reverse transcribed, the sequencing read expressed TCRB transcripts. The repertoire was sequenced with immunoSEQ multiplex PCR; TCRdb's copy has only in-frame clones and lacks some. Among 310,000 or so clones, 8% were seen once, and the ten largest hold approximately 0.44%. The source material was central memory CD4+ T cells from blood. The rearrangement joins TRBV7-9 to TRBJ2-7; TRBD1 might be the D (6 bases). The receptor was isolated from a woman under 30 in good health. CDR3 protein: CASSPGHSLEQYF. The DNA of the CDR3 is TGTGCCAGCAGCCCGGGACATTCCCTCGAGCAGTACTTC.